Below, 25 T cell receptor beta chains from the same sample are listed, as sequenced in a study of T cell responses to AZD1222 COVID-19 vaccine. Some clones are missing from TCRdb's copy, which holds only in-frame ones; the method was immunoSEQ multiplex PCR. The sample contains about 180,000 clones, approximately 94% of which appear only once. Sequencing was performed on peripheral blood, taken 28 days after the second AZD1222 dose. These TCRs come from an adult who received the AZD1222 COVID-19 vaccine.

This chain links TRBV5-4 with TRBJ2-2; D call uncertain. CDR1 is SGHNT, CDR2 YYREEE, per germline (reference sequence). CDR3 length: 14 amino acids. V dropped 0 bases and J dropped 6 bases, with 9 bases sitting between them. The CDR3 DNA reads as TGTGCCAGCAGCTTGGCCGGAGATGCCGGGGAGCTGTTTTTT. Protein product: CASSLAGDAGELFF.

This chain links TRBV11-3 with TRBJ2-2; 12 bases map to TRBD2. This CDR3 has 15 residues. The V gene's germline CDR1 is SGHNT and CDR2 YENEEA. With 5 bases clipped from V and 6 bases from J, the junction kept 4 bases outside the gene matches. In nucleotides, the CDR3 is TGTGCCAGCAGCCCGCGGACTAGCGGGGCCGGGGAGCTGTTTTTT. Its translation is CASSPRTSGAGELFF.

In nucleotides, the CDR3 is TGCGCCAGCAGCTTGGGATCAGGGAGACCCTACGAGCAGTACTTC. This codes for CASSLGSGRPYEQYF. The chain has TRBV5-1 and TRBJ2-7; D tentatively reads TRBD1 or TRBD2 (5 bases each). Germline loops: CDR1 SGHRS, CDR2 YFSETQ. The CDR3 has 15 amino acids. V gave up 0 bases and J gave up 2 bases, with 12 bases separating them. The whole variable domain, filled in from reference TRBV5-1 and TRBJ2-7, reads KAGVTQTPRYLIKTRGQQVTLSCSPISGHRSVSWYQQTPGQGLQFLFEYFSETQRNKGNFPGRFSGRQFSNSRSEMNVSTLELGDSALYLCASSLGSGRPYEQYFGPGTRLTVT.

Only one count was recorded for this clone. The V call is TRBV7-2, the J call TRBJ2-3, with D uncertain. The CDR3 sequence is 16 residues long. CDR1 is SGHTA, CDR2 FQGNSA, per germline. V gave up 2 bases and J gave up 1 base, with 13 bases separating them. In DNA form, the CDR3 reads TGTGCCAGCAGCTTAACGTCTAGGGTCCGCACAGATACGCAGTATTTT. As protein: CASSLTSRVRTDTQYF.

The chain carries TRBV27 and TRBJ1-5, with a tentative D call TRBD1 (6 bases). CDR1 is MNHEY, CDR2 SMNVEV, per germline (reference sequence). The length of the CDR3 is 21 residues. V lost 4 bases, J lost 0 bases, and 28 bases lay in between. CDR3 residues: CASSSTLTWTASSNSNQPQHF. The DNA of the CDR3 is TGTGCCAGCAGTTCCACCCTTACCTGGACAGCATCATCAAATAGCAATCAGCCCCAGCATTTT.

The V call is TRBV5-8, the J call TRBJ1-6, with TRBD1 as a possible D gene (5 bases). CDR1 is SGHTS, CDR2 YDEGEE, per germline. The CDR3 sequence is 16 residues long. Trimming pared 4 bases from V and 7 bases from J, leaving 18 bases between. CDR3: CASSGYQGIANSPLHF. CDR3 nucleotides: TGTGCCAGCAGCGGATATCAGGGCATCGCGAATTCACCCCTCCACTTT.

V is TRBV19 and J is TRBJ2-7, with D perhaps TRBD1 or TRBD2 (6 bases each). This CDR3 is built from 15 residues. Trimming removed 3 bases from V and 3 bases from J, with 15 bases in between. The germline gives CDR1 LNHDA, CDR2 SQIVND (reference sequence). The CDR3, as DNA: TGTGCCAGTAGTATCCTGACAGGTAGCGGCTACGAGCAGTACTTC. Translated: CASSILTGSGYEQYF. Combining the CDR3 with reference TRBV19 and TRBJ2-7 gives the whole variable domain DGGITQSPKYLFRKEGQNVTLSCEQNLNHDAMYWYRQDPGQGLRLIYYSQIVNDFQKGDIAEGYSVSREKKESFPLTVTSAQKNPTAFYLCASSILTGSGYEQYFGPGTRLTVT.

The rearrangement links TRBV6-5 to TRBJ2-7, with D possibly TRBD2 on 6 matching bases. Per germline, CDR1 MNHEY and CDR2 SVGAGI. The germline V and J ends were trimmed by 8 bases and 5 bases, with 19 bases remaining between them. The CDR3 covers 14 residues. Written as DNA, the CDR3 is TGTGCCAGCTATGGAGGGCTAGTTCGTGACGAGCAGTACTTC. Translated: CASYGGLVRDEQYF.

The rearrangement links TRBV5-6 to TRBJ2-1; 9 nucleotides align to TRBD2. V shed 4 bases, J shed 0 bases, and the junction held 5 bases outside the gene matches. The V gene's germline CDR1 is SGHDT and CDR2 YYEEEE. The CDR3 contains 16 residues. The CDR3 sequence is CASSASGISSYNEQFF. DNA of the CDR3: TGTGCCAGCAGCGCTAGCGGGATCAGCTCCTACAATGAGCAGTTCTTC.

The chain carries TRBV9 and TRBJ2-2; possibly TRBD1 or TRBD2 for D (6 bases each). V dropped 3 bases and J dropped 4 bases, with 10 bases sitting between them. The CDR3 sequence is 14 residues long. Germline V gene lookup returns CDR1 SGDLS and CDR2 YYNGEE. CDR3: CASSGGASTGELFF. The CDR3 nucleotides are TGTGCCAGCAGCGGGGGGGCCAGCACCGGGGAGCTGTTTTTT.

DNA for the CDR3: TGCAGCGTTGAAAGGTGGGACAGGGAAGTCCGCAGGGATGGCTACACCTTC. Its protein is CSVERWDREVRRDGYTF. The rearrangement links TRBV29-1 to TRBJ1-2; 9 positions match TRBD1. This CDR3 comprises 17 residues. CDR1 is SQVTM and CDR2 is ANQGSEA in the germline V gene. The V and J ends lost 2 bases and 6 bases, in that order; junction bases with no gene match: 16.

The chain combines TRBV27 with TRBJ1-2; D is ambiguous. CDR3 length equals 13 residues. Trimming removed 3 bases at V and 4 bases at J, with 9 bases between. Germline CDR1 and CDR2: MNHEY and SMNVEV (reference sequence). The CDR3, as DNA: TGTGCCAGCAGTTTGGCAGGACCCTATGGCTACACCTTC. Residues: CASSLAGPYGYTF.

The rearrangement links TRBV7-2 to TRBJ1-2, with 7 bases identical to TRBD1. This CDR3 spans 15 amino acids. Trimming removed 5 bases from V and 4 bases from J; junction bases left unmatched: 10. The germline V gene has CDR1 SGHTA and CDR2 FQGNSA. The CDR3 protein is CASSPPQDRIYGYTF. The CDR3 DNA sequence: TGTGCCAGCAGCCCACCCCAGGACAGGATCTATGGCTACACCTTC.

The DNA of the CDR3 is TGTGCCAGCAGCTTGGAAACAGGCCGTGGCTACACCTTC. This codes for CASSLETGRGYTF. This chain uses TRBV5-8 with TRBJ1-2; possible D gene TRBD1, 5 bases. V gave up 0 bases and J gave up 7 bases, with 10 bases separating them. CDR3 size: 13 residues. The germline gives CDR1 SGHTS, CDR2 YDEGEE.

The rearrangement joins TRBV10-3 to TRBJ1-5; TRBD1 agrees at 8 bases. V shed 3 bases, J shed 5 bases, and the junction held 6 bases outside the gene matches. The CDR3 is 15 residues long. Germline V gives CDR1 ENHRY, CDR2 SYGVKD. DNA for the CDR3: TGTGCCATCAGTGATTGGGGACAGGTTGATCAGCCCCAGCATTTT. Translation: CAISDWGQVDQPQHF.

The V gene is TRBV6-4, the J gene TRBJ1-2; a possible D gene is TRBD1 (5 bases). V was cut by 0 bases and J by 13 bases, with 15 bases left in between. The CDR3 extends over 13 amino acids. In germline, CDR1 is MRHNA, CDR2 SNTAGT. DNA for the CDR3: TGTGCCAGCAGTGACTCGTCAGGGTGGGGTTTCACCTTC. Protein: CASSDSSGWGFTF.

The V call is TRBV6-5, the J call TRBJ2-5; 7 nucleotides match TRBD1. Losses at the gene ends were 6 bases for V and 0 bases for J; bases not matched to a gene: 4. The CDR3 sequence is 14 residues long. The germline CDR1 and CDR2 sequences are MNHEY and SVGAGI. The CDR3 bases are TGTGCCAGCAGCGAGACAGGGAACCAAGAGACCCAGTACTTC. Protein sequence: CASSETGNQETQYF.

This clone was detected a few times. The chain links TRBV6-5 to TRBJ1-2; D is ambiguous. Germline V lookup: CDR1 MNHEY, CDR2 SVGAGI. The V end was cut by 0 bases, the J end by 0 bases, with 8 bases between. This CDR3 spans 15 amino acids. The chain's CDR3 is CASSYSRDSNYGYTF. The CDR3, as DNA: TGTGCCAGCAGTTACTCACGGGATTCTAACTATGGCTACACCTTC.

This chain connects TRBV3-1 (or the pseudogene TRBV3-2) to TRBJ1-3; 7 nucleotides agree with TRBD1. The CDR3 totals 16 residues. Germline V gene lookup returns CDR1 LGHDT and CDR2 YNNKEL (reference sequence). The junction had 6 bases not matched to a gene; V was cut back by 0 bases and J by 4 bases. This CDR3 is CASSQDMAGGGNTIYF. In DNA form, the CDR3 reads TGTGCCAGCAGCCAAGATATGGCAGGGGGGGGAAACACCATATATTTT.

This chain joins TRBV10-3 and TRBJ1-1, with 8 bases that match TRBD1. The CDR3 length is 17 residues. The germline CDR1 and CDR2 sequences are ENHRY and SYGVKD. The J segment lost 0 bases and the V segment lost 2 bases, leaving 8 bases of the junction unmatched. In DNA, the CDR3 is TGTGCCATCAGTGAGACTCAGGACAGGGTGGTGAACACTGAAGCTTTCTTT. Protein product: CAISETQDRVVNTEAFF.

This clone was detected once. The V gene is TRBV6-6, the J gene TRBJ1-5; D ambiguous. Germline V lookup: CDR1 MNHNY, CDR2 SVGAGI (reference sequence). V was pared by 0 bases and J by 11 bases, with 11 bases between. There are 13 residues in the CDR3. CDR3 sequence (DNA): TGTGCCAGCAGTTACTCCCCCCTTACAACCCAGCATTTT. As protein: CASSYSPLTTQHF.

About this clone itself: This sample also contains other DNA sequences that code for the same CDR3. The CDR3 region is CASRAGQSYEQYF. CDR3 nucleotides: TGTGCCAGCAGGGCGGGACAGAGCTACGAGCAGTACTTC. The chain combines TRBV12-3 or TRBV12-4 with TRBJ2-7; a possible D gene is TRBD1 (7 bases). There are 13 residues in the CDR3. Trimming stripped 6 bases from V and 3 bases from J, with 12 bases between.

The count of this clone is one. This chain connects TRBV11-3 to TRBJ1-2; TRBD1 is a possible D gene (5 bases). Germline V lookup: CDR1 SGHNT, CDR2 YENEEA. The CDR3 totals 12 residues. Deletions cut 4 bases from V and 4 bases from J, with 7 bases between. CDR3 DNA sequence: TGTGCCAGCAGCTCCGGGGGCTATGGCTACACCTTC. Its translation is CASSSGGYGYTF. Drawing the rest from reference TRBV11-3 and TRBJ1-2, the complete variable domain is EAGVVQSPRYKIIEKKQPVAFWCNPISGHNTLYWYLQNLGQGPELLIRYENEEAVDDSQLPKDRFSAERLKGVDSTLKIQPAELGDSAVYLCASSSGGYGYTFGSGTRLTVV.

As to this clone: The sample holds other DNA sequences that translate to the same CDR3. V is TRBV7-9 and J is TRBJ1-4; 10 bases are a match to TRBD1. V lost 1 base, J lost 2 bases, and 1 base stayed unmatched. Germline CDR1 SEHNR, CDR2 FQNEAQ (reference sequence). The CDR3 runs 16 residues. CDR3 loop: CASSLGDRGTNEKLFF. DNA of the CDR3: TGTGCCAGCAGCTTAGGGGACAGGGGCACTAATGAAAAACTGTTTTTT. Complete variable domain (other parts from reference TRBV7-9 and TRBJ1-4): DTGVSQNPRHKITKRGQNVTFRCDPISEHNRLYWYRQTLGQGPEFLTYFQNEAQLEKSRLLSDRFSAERPKGSFSTLEIQRTEQGDSAMYLCASSLGDRGTNEKLFFGSGTQLSVL.

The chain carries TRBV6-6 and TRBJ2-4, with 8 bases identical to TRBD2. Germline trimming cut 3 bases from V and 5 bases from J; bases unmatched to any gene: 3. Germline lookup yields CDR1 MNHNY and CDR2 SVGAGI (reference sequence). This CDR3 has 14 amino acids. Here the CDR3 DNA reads TGTGCCAGCAGTTATCGGGGGGGCCAAAACATTCAGTACTTC. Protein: CASSYRGGQNIQYF.